This paragraph covers one T cell receptor beta chain sequence. What antigen it recognizes has not been identified. No base-level quality is on record; no much larger clone is a single base apart. The collaborating institutions used their own protocols to collect whole blood in K2EDTA tubes. For TCRbeta analysis, collaborator samples were shipped as frozen whole blood, as isolated PBMCs, or as DNA extracted from either sample type. This sample is drawn from a study of blood T cell repertoires in COVID-19 (dated by TCRdb to about 2020). Concerning the study at large: Samples covering the acute and convalescent phases of COVID-19 were provided by collaborators in the United States, Italy and Spain. The material from the prospective study consisted of cDNA or gDNA derived from T cells, B-cell-depleted T cells, or PBMCs. Subjects who had been exposed to COVID-19, were actively infected with it, or had recovered from it provided the deeply sampled blood TCRbeta repertoires that made up the dataset. The repertoires were made available in a free public database intended to serve as a resource for research on the immune response to SARS-CoV-2. The samples were drawn from the first 160 participants of the ongoing ImmuneRACE study and from over 950 subjects provided by 6 global collaborators. Sample metadata almost always included a de-identified subject ID, COVID-19 status, age in years and sex. Where HLA class I and class II types were available, the types were taken from metadata supplied by the sample provider, not from assay-based typing. Here is what the overall study found, with its caveats: How much clinical and demographic metadata was included differed by source and by participant, and the metadata was provided uncurated.

The germline V gene (reference sequence) sets CDR1 to LNHDA and CDR2 to SQIVND. At the junction V is shortened by 10 bases and J by 0 bases, with 25 bases in between. From the cysteine up to the phenylalanine, the CDR3 has a length of 18 residues. Just the 54-base CDR3 DNA is kept, in frame starting at base 1. The immunoSEQ Assay, a bias-controlled multiplex PCR, was used to amplify TCRbeta CDR3 regions from genomic DNA. As for how the authors treated the data: The number of nucleated cells in each sample was estimated by amplification of reference gene primers within the assay. To quantify the absolute abundance of each unique TCRbeta CDR3 rearrangement, sequence reads were collapsed and filtered. Productive Simpson clonality was computed per sample as the square root of Simpson's diversity index over productive rearrangements. TCRdb retrieved this table from immuneACCESS and kept in-frame rearrangements only. Not all clones are present; in checked studies, unresolved V genes account for under half, and no reason is known for the remainder. D and trimming were read from the DNA, whereas the V and J calls and clone size are those reported in that table. This sample has about 97,000 clones in its table, and roughly 86% of those were observed once. Clones ranked in the top ten supply around 10% of the sample.

Sample: peripheral blood. The sequence derives from a man in his forties or fifties with active or convalescent COVID-19. Recombination connected TRBV19 to TRBJ1-5; no confident D gene assignment can be made. The CDR3: CATLRTVNPFYSNQPQHF. Read as DNA, the sequence is TGTGCCACCCTTCGAACAGTGAACCCGTTCTATAGCAATCAGCCCCAGCATTTT.